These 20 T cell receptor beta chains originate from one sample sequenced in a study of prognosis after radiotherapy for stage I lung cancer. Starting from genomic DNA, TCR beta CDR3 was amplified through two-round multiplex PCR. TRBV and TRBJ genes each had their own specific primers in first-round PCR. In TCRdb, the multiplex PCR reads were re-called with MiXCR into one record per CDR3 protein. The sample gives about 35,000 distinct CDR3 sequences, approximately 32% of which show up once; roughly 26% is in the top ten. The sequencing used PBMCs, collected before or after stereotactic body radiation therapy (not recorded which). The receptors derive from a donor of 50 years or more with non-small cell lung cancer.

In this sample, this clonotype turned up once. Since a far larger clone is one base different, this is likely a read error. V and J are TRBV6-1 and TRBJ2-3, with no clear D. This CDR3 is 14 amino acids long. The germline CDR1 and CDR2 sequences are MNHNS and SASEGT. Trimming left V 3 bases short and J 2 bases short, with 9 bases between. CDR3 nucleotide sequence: TGTGCCAGCAGTGAGGTAGAGGACACAGATACGCAGTATTTT. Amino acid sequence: CASSEVEDTDTQYF.

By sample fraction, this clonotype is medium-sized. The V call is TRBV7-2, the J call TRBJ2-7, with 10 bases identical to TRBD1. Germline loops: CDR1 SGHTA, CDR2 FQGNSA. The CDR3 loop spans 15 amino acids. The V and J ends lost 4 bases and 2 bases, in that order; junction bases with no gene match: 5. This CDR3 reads CASSSGGTGAYEQYF. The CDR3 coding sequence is TGTGCCAGCAGCTCGGGGGGGACAGGGGCCTACGAGCAGTACTTC.

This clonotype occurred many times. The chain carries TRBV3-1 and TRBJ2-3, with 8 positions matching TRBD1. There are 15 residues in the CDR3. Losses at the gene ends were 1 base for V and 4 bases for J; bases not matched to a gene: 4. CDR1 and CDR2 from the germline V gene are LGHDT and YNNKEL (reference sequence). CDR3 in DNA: TGTGCCAGCAGCCAAGGGCAGGGGGCACCAGATACGCAGTATTTT. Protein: CASSQGQGAPDTQYF.

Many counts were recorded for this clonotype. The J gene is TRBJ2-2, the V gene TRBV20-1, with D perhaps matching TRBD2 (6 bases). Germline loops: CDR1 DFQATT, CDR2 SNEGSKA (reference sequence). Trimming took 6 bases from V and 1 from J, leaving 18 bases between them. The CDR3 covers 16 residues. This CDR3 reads CSAPKMGGVNTGELFF. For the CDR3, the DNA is TGCAGTGCCCCTAAAATGGGCGGGGTGAACACCGGGGAGCTGTTTTTT.

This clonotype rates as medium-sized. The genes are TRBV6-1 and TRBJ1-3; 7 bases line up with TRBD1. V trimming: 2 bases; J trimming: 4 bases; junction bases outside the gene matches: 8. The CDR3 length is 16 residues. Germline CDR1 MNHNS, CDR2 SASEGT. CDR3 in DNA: TGTGCCAGCAGTGAAAAAGAGGGGGCTACCGGAAACACCATATATTTT. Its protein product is CASSEKEGATGNTIYF.

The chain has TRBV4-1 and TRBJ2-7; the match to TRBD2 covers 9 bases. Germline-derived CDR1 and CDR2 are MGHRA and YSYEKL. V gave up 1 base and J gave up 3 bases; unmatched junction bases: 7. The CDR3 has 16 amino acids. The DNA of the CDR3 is TGCGCCAGCAGCCAAGTTCAGAGCGGGGGGATCTACGAGCAGTACTTC. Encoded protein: CASSQVQSGGIYEQYF.

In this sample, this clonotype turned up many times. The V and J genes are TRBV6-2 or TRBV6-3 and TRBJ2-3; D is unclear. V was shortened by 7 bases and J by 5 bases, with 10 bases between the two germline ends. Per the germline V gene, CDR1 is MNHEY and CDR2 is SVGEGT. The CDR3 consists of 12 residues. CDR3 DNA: TGTGCCAGCACCCGGTTGGGAGATACGCAGTATTTT. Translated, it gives CASTRLGDTQYF.

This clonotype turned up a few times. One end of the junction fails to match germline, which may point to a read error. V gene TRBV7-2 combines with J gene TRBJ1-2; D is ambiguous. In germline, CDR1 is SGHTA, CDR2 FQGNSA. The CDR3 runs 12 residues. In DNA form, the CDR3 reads TGTGTCAGCAGCTCAAAAAGGGTTAACTACACCTTC. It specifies CVSSSKRVNYTF.

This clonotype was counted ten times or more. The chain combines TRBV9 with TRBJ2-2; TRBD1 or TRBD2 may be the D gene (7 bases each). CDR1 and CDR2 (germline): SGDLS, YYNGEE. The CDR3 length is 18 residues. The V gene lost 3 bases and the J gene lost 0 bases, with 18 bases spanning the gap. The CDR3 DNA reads TGTGCCAGCAGCGGATTCACGCGGGGGACAGCGAACACCGGGGAGCTGTTTTTT. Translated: CASSGFTRGTANTGELFF.

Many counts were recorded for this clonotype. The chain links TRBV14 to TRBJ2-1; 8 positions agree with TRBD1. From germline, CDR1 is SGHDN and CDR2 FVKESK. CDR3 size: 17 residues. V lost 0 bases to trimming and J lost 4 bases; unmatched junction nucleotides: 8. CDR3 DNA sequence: TGTGCCAGCAGCCAAGATACGAGGGACAGGAAATACAATGAGCAGTTCTTC. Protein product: CASSQDTRDRKYNEQFF.

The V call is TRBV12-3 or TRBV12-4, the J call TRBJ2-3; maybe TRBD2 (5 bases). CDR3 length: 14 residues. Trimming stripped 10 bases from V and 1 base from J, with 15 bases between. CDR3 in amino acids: CANSPSSGTDTQYF. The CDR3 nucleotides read TGTGCCAACAGCCCTAGCTCAGGCACAGATACGCAGTATTTT.

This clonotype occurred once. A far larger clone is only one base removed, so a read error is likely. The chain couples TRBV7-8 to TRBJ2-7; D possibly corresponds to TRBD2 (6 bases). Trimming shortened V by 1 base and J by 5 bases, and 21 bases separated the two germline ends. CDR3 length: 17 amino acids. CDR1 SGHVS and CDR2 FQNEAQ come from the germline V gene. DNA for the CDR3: TGTGCCAGCAGCTTAGTAGCGGCTATCGGGGAGGCGGACGAGCAGTACTTC. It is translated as CASSLVAAIGEADEQYF.

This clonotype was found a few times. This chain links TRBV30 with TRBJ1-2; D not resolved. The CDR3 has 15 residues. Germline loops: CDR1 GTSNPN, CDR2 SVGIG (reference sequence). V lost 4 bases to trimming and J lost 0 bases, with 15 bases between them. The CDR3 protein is CAWTRGPLANYGYTF. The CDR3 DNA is TGTGCCTGGACGAGAGGACCGCTAGCTAACTATGGCTACACCTTC.

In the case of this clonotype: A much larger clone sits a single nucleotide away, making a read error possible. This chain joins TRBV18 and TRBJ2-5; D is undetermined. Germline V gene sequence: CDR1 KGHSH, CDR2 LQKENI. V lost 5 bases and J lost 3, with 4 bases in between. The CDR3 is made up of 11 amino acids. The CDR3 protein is CASSNKETQYF. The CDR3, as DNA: TGTGCCAGCTCAAACAAAGAGACCCAGTACTTC.

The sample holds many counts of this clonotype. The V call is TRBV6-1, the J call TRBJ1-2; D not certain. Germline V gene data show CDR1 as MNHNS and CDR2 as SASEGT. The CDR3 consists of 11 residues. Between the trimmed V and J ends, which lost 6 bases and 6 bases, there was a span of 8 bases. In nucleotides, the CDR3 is TGTGCCAGCAGCTCGAAGAATGGCTACACCTTC. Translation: CASSSKNGYTF.

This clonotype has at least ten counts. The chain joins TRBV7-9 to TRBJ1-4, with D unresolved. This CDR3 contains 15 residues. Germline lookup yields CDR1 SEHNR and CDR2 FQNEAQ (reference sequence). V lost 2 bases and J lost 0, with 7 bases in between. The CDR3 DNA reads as TGTGCCAGCAGCTTACGAGGGACAACTAATGAAAAACTGTTTTTT. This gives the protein CASSLRGTTNEKLFF. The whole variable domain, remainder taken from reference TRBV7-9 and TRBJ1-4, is DTGVSQNPRHKITKRGQNVTFRCDPISEHNRLYWYRQTLGQGPEFLTYFQNEAQLEKSRLLSDRFSAERPKGSFSTLEIQRTEQGDSAMYLCASSLRGTTNEKLFFGSGTQLSVL.

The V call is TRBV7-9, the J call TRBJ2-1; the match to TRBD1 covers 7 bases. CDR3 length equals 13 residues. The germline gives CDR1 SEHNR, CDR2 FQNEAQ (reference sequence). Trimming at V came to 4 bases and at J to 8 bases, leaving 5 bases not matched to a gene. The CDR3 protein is CASSSGQAYEQFF. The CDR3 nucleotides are TGTGCCAGCAGCTCTGGACAGGCATATGAGCAGTTCTTC. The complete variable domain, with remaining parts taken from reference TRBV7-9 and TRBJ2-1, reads DTGVSQNPRHKITKRGQNVTFRCDPISEHNRLYWYRQTLGQGPEFLTYFQNEAQLEKSRLLSDRFSAERPKGSFSTLEIQRTEQGDSAMYLCASSSGQAYEQFFGPGTRLTVL.

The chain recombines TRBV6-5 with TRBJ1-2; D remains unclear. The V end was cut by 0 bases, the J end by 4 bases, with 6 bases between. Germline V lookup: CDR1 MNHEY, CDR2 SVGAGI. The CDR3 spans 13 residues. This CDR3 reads CASSYSVTYGYTF. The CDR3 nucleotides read TGTGCCAGCAGTTACTCGGTAACCTATGGCTACACCTTC.

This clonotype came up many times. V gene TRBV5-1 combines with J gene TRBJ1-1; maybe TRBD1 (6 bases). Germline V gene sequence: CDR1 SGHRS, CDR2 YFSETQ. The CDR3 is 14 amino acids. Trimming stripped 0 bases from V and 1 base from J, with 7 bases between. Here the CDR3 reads CASSLDRANTEAFF. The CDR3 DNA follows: TGCGCCAGCAGCTTGGACAGGGCGAACACTGAAGCTTTCTTT.

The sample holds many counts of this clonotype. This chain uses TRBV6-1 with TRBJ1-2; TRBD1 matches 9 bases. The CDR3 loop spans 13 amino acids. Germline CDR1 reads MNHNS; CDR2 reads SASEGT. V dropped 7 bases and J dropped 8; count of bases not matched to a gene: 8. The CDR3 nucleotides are TGTGCCAGCAACCCCACAGGGGGCCGAGGCTACACCTTC. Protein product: CASNPTGGRGYTF.